A single sample is the source of the 16 T cell receptor beta chains below, sequenced in a study of response to subunit inactivated influenza vaccine. TCRdb re-derived calls from the RT-PCR reads in MiXCR, one entry per CDR3 protein. Of a few hundred thousand distinct CDR3 sequences detected, about 15% appear once; the ten largest clones hold around 10%. The sequenced sample was PBMCs from blood, obtained less than 13 days after vaccination. Receptors were obtained from a man in his fifties who received an inactivated influenza vaccine.

The table lists this clonotype with a few counts. This chain links TRBV5-1 with TRBJ1-1; 7 nucleotides match TRBD1. CDR1 is SGHRS and CDR2 is YFSETQ in the germline V gene. The CDR3 has 14 amino acids. V was pared by 4 bases and J by 1 base, with 4 bases of the junction left unmatched. CDR3 sequence (DNA): TGCGCCAGCAGCGCCGGGGACAGGAACACTGAAGCTTTCTTT. This encodes CASSAGDRNTEAFF.

In its sample, this clonotype was seen a few times. V gene TRBV28 combines with J gene TRBJ2-1, with 13 bases lining up with TRBD2. Germline CDR1 MDHEN, CDR2 SYDVKM. This CDR3 spans 20 amino acids. Germline trimming cut 6 bases from V and 0 bases from J; bases unmatched to any gene: 14. Written as DNA, the CDR3 is TGTGCCAGCAGGAAGAGCTGGGGACTAGCGGGATATTCCTCCTACAATGAGCAGTTCTTC. It is translated as CASRKSWGLAGYSSYNEQFF.

This chain joins TRBV6-2 or TRBV6-3 and TRBJ2-7; D is unclear. The CDR3 has 13 residues. Trimming took 6 bases from V and 7 from J, leaving 16 bases between them. The V gene's germline CDR1 is MNHEY and CDR2 SVGEGT. The CDR3 nucleotides are TGTGCCAGCAGCACCGGGCCTCCCGGGGAGCAGTACTTC. The encoded protein is CASSTGPPGEQYF.

The chain couples TRBV5-1 to TRBJ2-3; 8 bases fit TRBD1. CDR3 size: 16 residues. Germline CDR1 is SGHRS and CDR2 is YFSETQ. Trimming cost V 0 bases and J 5 bases; bases outside gene matches: 8. This chain's CDR3 is CASSLEVRGPGDTQYF. DNA for the CDR3: TGCGCCAGCAGCTTGGAGGTCAGGGGGCCTGGAGATACGCAGTATTTT.

There are many counts of this clonotype. The chain recombines TRBV14 with TRBJ2-2, with 13 bases fitting TRBD2. V shed 3 bases, J shed 4 bases, and the junction held 8 bases outside the gene matches. Germline CDR1 is SGHDN and CDR2 is FVKESK. The CDR3 has 18 residues. In nucleotides, the CDR3 is TGTGCCAGCAGCCACACGACTAGCGGGGGGACAATCACCGGGGAGCTGTTTTTT. Protein sequence: CASSHTTSGGTITGELFF.

V is TRBV4-1 and J is TRBJ1-1; the D is unclear. There are 15 residues in the CDR3. V gave up 1 base and J gave up 3 bases, with 12 bases separating them. Germline loops: CDR1 MGHRA, CDR2 YSYEKL. The CDR3 loop is CASSQVEGGYTEAFF. The CDR3 region has the DNA TGCGCCAGCAGCCAAGTGGAGGGTGGATACACTGAAGCTTTCTTT.

This clonotype was seen ten or more times. The chain employs TRBV27 and TRBJ2-4, with TRBD1 identical over 7 bases. This CDR3 has 18 residues. Germline CDR1 and CDR2: MNHEY and SMNVEV (reference sequence). With 6 bases clipped from V and 0 bases from J, the junction kept 14 bases outside the gene matches. Here the CDR3 DNA reads TGTGCCAGCAGCCCCGGGACAGTGACTCCTCTAGCCAAAAACATTCAGTACTTC. Translation gives CASSPGTVTPLAKNIQYF.

The genes are TRBV2 and TRBJ2-1, with 13 bases identical to TRBD2. CDR1 is SNHLY, CDR2 FYNNEI, per germline. The ends lost 2 bases at V and 7 bases at J; junction bases unmatched: 5. The CDR3 contains 16 residues. The CDR3 DNA sequence: TGTGCCAGCAGTGAAACGACTAGCGGGAGGATGAATGAGCAGTTCTTC. It encodes CASSETTSGRMNEQFF.

V and J are TRBV11-2 and TRBJ1-1; D remains unclear. Germline CDR1 and CDR2: SGHAT and FQNNGV. The V end was cut by 6 bases, the J end by 1 base, with 9 bases between. This CDR3 is 13 amino acids long. CDR3 nucleotides: TGTGCCAGCAGTTCACAGCAGAACACTGAAGCTTTCTTT. Amino acid sequence: CASSSQQNTEAFF.

This clonotype showed up just a few times. The rearrangement links TRBV10-3 to TRBJ1-6; no firm D call. There are 15 residues in the CDR3. The V and J ends lost 10 bases and 2 bases respectively, with 15 bases between them. Germline V lookup: CDR1 ENHRY, CDR2 SYGVKD. The DNA of the CDR3 is TGTGCCACCAGGACCCAAGAGACCTATAATTCACCCCTCCACTTT. Protein sequence: CATRTQETYNSPLHF.

This clonotype was picked up a small number of times. This chain links TRBV20-1 with TRBJ1-2; D might be TRBD1 (6 bases). This CDR3 region has 14 residues. Trimming removed 6 bases at V and 4 bases at J, with 18 bases between. Germline V lookup: CDR1 DFQATT, CDR2 SNEGSKA (reference sequence). The CDR3 DNA reads as TGCAGTGCGAGGACAGCAAAAACTATCTATGGCTACACCTTC. It encodes CSARTAKTIYGYTF.

V and J are TRBV11-2 and TRBJ1-1, with 9 bases matching TRBD1. Germline V CDR1 and CDR2: SGHAT, FQNNGV. This CDR3 spans 15 amino acids. With 4 bases clipped from V and 4 bases from J, the junction kept 7 bases outside the gene matches. CDR3 in amino acids: CASSSPGQGATEAFF. CDR3 sequence (DNA): TGTGCCAGCAGCTCCCCGGGACAGGGCGCCACTGAAGCTTTCTTT.

The chain joins TRBV7-9 to TRBJ1-3; 7 bases line up with TRBD1. Germline values: CDR1 SEHNR, CDR2 FQNEAQ (reference sequence). The CDR3 is 15 amino acids. The V and J ends lost 1 base and 3 bases, in that order; junction bases with no gene match: 3. CDR3 sequence (DNA): TGTGCCAGCAGCTTAGGAGGGGGCAATGGAAACACCATATATTTT. Encoded protein: CASSLGGGNGNTIYF.

Only a few counts were recorded for this clonotype. This chain uses TRBV3-1 with TRBJ1-1; D is ambiguous. The V and J ends lost 2 bases and 1 base respectively, with 8 bases between them. Germline assignment: CDR1 LGHDT and CDR2 YNNKEL (reference sequence). The CDR3 sequence is 14 residues long. As DNA, the CDR3 is TGTGCCAGCAGCCAAAAGGCGACGAACACTGAAGCTTTCTTT. Translation: CASSQKATNTEAFF.

This clonotype has a handful of counts. The rearrangement links TRBV18 to TRBJ2-7; D is possibly TRBD1 or TRBD2 (5 bases each). CDR1 and CDR2 from the germline V gene are KGHSH and LQKENI. The CDR3 is 13 residues long. Trimming shortened V by 3 bases and J by 7 bases, and 13 bases separated the two germline ends. The CDR3 region is CASSPGPSREQYF. The CDR3 nucleotides read TGTGCCAGCTCACCGGGACCGAGCCGGGAGCAGTACTTC.

This chain uses TRBV24-1 with TRBJ1-2; 9 bases line up with TRBD1. Per germline, CDR1 KGHDR and CDR2 SFDVKD. Trimming removed 6 bases from V and 4 bases from J; junction bases left unmatched: 11. This CDR3 comprises 16 residues. This CDR3 reads CATSRGQGLLSYGYTF. In DNA, the CDR3 is TGTGCCACCAGTCGGGGACAGGGTCTTCTTAGCTATGGCTACACCTTC.